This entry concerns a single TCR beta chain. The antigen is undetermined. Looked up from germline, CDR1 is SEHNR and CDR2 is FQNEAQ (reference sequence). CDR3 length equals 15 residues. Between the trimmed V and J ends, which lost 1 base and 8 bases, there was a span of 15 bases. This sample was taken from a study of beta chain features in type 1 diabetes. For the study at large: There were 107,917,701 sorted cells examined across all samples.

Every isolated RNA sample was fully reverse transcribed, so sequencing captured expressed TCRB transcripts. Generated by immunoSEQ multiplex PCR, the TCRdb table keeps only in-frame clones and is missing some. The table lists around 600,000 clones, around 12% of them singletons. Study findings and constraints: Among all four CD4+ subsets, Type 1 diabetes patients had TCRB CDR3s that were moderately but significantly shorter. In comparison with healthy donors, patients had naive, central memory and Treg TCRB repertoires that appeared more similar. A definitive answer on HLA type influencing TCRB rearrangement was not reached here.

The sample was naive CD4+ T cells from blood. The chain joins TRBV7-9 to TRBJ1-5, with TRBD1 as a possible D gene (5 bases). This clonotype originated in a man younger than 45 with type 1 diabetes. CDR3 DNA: TGTGCCAGCAGCTTAGGATTGGGGCCTATAGAGCCCCAGCATTTT. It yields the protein CASSLGLGPIEPQHF.